This TCR beta chain was sequenced during a study of CD8 T cells in Susac syndrome. The authors reverse transcribed 0.5 to 1 ug RNA with random hexamers. TCRdb independently ran MiXCR on the immunoSEQ multiplex PCR reads; one entry per CDR3 protein. The data show roughly 120,000 distinct CDR3 sequences, with 90% to 95% seen just once and 0.065% to 0.09% held by the top ten. The CDR3 is made up of 15 amino acids. Germline V gene lookup returns CDR1 MDHEN and CDR2 SYDVKM. V lost 6 bases to trimming and J lost 8 bases, with 17 bases between them. This receptor was identified in a human donor in good health. Sequenced material: CD4+ T cells from PBMCs. The rearrangement links TRBV28 to TRBJ2-6; a weak D match, TRBD1 (7 bases). The CDR3 nucleotides are TGTGCCAGCAGGCAGGGGGGACCAATGCCCAACGTCCTGACTTTC. Protein sequence: CASRQGGPMPNVLTF.